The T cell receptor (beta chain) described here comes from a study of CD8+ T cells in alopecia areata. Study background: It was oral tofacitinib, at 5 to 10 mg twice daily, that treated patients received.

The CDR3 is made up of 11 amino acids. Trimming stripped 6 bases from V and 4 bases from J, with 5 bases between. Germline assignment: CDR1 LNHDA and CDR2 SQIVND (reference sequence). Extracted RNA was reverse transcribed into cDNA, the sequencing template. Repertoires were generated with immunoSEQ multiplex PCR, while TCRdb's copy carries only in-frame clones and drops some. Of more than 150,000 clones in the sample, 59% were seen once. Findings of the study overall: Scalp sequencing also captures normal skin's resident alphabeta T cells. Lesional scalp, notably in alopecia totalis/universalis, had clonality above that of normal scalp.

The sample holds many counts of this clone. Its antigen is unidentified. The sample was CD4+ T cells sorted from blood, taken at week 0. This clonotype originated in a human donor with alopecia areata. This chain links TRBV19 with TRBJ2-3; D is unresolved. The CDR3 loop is CASSAADTQYF. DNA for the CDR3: TGTGCCAGTAGCGCGGCAGATACGCAGTATTTT.